Below are 17 T cell receptor beta chains sequenced from a single sample in a study of post-analysis software for immune sequencing data. Overall study results and limits: In patients, TRBV5-6, TRBV5-1 and TRBV20-1 belonged to about five TRBV segments found more frequently than in controls.

For these TCRs, the target antigens are not known. cDNA libraries of TCR beta carried unique molecular identifiers. TCRdb ran MiXCR on the PCR reads and lists one entry per CDR3 protein. The sample lists about 760,000 distinct CDR3 sequences, just under 30% occurring once. The source material was blood. The origin of the receptors is a girl aged 10-17 years with multiple sclerosis.

Only a few counts were recorded for this clonotype. The J gene is TRBJ2-3, the V gene TRBV9; D not certain. This CDR3 comprises 12 residues. Looked up from germline, CDR1 is SGDLS and CDR2 is YYNGEE. Trimming took 0 bases from V and 6 from J, leaving 5 bases between them. The CDR3 region is CASSVASDTQYF. The CDR3 nucleotides read TGTGCCAGCAGCGTAGCCTCCGATACGCAGTATTTT.

This clonotype was observed many times. The rearrangement joins TRBV29-1 to TRBJ2-5; no clear D gene. Trimming took 4 bases from V and 5 from J, leaving 14 bases between them. The germline V gene encodes CDR1 SQVTM and CDR2 ANQGSEA. The length of the CDR3 is 13 residues. For the CDR3, the DNA is TGCAGCGTTGCCGTTAGTCTGACCGAGACCCAGTACTTC. As protein: CSVAVSLTETQYF.

The rearrangement links TRBV11-2 to TRBJ2-4; D possibly matches TRBD1 or TRBD2 (6 bases each). The CDR3 sequence is 18 residues long. V was clipped by 0 bases and J by 0 bases, with 15 bases between them. The V gene's germline CDR1 is SGHAT and CDR2 FQNNGV. CDR3 sequence (DNA): TGTGCCAGCAGCTTAGAAGGGGGGTGGAACCCAGCCAAAAACATTCAGTACTTC. Translated: CASSLEGGWNPAKNIQYF.

This clonotype was seen only a few times. The chain couples TRBV20-1 to TRBJ2-1; D is uncertain. Germline V CDR1 and CDR2: DFQATT, SNEGSKA (reference sequence). Trimming cost V 3 bases and J 0 bases, with 15 bases left between them. The CDR3 sequence is 16 residues long. The CDR3 reads CSASMGPPPSYNEQFF. The CDR3, as DNA: TGCAGTGCTAGTATGGGTCCGCCGCCCTCCTACAATGAGCAGTTCTTC.

The rearrangement uses TRBV2 and TRBJ2-4; 9 bases fit TRBD1. Trimming at V came to 0 bases and at J to 13 bases, leaving 10 bases not matched to a gene. This CDR3 is built from 15 residues. The V gene's germline CDR1 is SNHLY and CDR2 FYNNEI. This CDR3 reads CASSEALGGQGGQYF. CDR3 bases: TGTGCCAGCAGTGAAGCGCTTGGGGGACAGGGTGGGCAGTACTTC.

This sequence joins TRBV20-1 and TRBJ2-7; 8 bases align to TRBD1. The CDR3 runs 14 residues. V lost 3 bases, J lost 5 bases, and 9 bases stayed unmatched. Germline V gene data show CDR1 as DFQATT and CDR2 as SNEGSKA (reference sequence). CDR3 residues: CSASGGQGAHEQYF. CDR3 coding DNA: TGCAGTGCTAGCGGGGGTCAGGGGGCCCACGAGCAGTACTTC.

This clonotype appeared a single time. The genes are TRBV5-1 and TRBJ2-7, with TRBD2 as a possible D gene (5 bases). This CDR3 has 14 residues. CDR1 is SGHRS and CDR2 is YFSETQ in the germline V gene. The V end was cut by 1 base, the J end by 1 base, with 9 bases between. The CDR3 region has the DNA TGCGCCAGCAGCTTGATGGGAGCGTCCTACGAGCAGTACTTC. Translated: CASSLMGASYEQYF.

The V call is TRBV5-1, the J call TRBJ1-2; 10 nucleotides match TRBD1. Germline values: CDR1 SGHRS, CDR2 YFSETQ. The CDR3 loop spans 14 amino acids. The V and J ends lost 3 bases and 6 bases, in that order; junction bases with no gene match: 5. DNA for the CDR3: TGCGCCAGCAGCTCCGGGACAGGGGTAGATGGCTACACCTTC. This translates into CASSSGTGVDGYTF.

There are many counts of this clonotype. The chain has TRBV7-2 and TRBJ2-1; D gene unclear. The CDR3 is 15 residues long. Per germline, CDR1 SGHTA and CDR2 FQGNSA. V was pared by 4 bases and J by 2 bases, with 12 bases between. The CDR3 is CASSSGKGPYNEQFF. The CDR3 bases are TGTGCCAGCAGCTCAGGAAAAGGGCCCTACAATGAGCAGTTCTTC.

V and J are TRBV19 and TRBJ2-3; perhaps TRBD1 as D (6 bases). Germline V gene sequence: CDR1 LNHDA, CDR2 SQIVND (reference sequence). V lost 6 bases, J lost 2 bases, and 15 bases lay in between. The CDR3 is 15 amino acids. This chain's CDR3 is CASRDSWRFTDTQYF. In DNA, the CDR3 is TGTGCCAGTAGGGACAGCTGGAGGTTCACAGATACGCAGTATTTT.

On this clonotype: The missing conserved phenylalanine or tryptophan at the end of this CDR3 makes a read error likely. V is TRBV7-6 and J is TRBJ2-3, with no clear D. V lost 1 base to trimming and J lost 4 bases, with 6 bases between them. The CDR3 covers 13 residues. Germline assignment: CDR1 SGHVS and CDR2 FNYEAQ. For the CDR3, the DNA is TGTGCCAGCAGCTTAGGGGTTTCAGATACGCAGTATTTG. Translation: CASSLGVSDTQYL.

This clonotype has more than one count but fewer than ten. The chain joins TRBV7-9 to TRBJ2-7; unclear D gene. CDR1 is SEHNR, CDR2 FQNEAQ, per germline (reference sequence). V lost 5 bases and J 2 bases, leaving 13 bases between the germline ends. The CDR3 loop spans 14 amino acids. The CDR3 sequence: CASSPWRTAYEQYF. The CDR3 coding sequence is TGTGCCAGCAGCCCATGGCGGACCGCCTACGAGCAGTACTTC.

This clonotype came up a few times. The rearrangement links TRBV6-2 or TRBV6-3 to TRBJ2-4, with TRBD2 identical over 7 bases. CDR3 size: 22 residues. Germline V lookup: CDR1 MNHEY, CDR2 SVGEGT. V lost 7 bases to trimming and J lost 1 base; unmatched junction nucleotides: 28. Written as DNA, the CDR3 is TGTGCCAGCACGCCACGAAAACCAGGGAGGGTGGCCTCTAGTTGGGCCAAAAACATTCAGTACTTC. This codes for CASTPRKPGRVASSWAKNIQYF.

This clonotype came up many times. The V and J genes are TRBV4-3 and TRBJ2-1; D is undetermined. Between the trimmed V and J ends, which lost 0 bases and 2 bases, there was a span of 17 bases. Per germline, CDR1 LGHNA and CDR2 YSLEER. The CDR3 runs to 18 residues. CDR3: CASSQDLSGAGTYNEQFF. The CDR3 nucleotides are TGCGCCAGCAGCCAAGATCTATCCGGTGCCGGCACCTACAATGAGCAGTTCTTC.

About this clonotype: Lacking the conserved final phenylalanine or tryptophan, this CDR3 likely reflects a read error. The chain couples TRBV14 to TRBJ2-6, with D possibly matching TRBD2 (6 bases). CDR1 and CDR2 (germline): SGHDN, FVKESK. The CDR3 length is 16 residues. V shed 4 bases and J shed 0 bases, with 10 bases lying between them. The CDR3 spells CASSRDSSSGANVLTL. CDR3 nucleotide sequence: TGTGCCAGCAGCCGGGACTCGAGCTCTGGGGCCAACGTCCTGACTTTG.

The genes are TRBV4-3 and TRBJ2-1; 10 bases map to TRBD1. Germline assignment: CDR1 LGHNA and CDR2 YSLEER. The CDR3 has 15 amino acids. The V gene end was trimmed by 5 bases and the J gene end by 6 bases; junction bases not matched to a gene: 7. The CDR3 is CASSSRQGALNEQFF. CDR3 in DNA: TGCGCCAGCAGCTCCCGACAGGGGGCCCTCAATGAGCAGTTCTTC.

This clonotype was counted only a few times. This sequence joins TRBV20-1 and TRBJ2-5; the match to TRBD1 covers 7 bases. With the DNA end fitting TRBJ2-7 better, the J assignment may be wrong. The length of the CDR3 is 12 residues. CDR1 and CDR2 (germline): DFQATT, SNEGSKA (reference sequence). The CDR3 spells CSARQGRYEQYF. CDR3 coding DNA: TGCAGTGCTCGACAGGGTCGCTACGAGCAGTACTTC.